These 10 T cell receptor beta chains originate from one sample sequenced in a study of T cells after yellow fever vaccination. TCRdb fed the 5' RACE reads into MiXCR, producing one record per CDR3 protein. The sample includes around 50,000 distinct CDR3 sequences, 6% to 8% seen only once; the top ten take 25% to 35%. The starting material was CD8+ T cells sorted from PBMCs, obtained around 15 days after the first yellow fever vaccination. These receptors were taken from a man between 18 and 35 years old who received the YFV17D yellow fever vaccine.

The sample holds many counts of this clonotype. The CDR3 DNA is TGTGCCACCAGCAGGCCAGCACAAGAAACAGATACGCAGTATTTT. The encoded protein is CATSRPAQETDTQYF. J is TRBJ2-3 and V is TRBV15; unclear D gene. The length of the CDR3 is 15 residues. V lost 3 bases to trimming and J lost 3 bases, with 13 bases between them. CDR1 is LNHNV, CDR2 YYDKDF, per germline (reference sequence). Drawing the rest from reference TRBV15 and TRBJ2-3, the complete variable domain is DAMVIQNPRYQVTQFGKPVTLSCSQTLNHNVMYWYQQKSSQAPKLLFHYYDKDFNNEADTPDNFQSRRPNTSFCFLDIRSPGLGDTAMYLCATSRPAQETDTQYFGPGTRLTVL.

The sample holds many counts of this clonotype. The genes are TRBV24-1 and TRBJ2-1; possible D gene TRBD1, 6 bases. The V gene's germline CDR1 is KGHDR and CDR2 SFDVKD. The CDR3 is made up of 13 amino acids. Trimming removed 7 bases at V and 7 bases at J, with 13 bases between. The CDR3 DNA reads as TGTGCCACCAGACAGGGTCGGGGAAATGAGCAGTTCTTC. The encoded protein is CATRQGRGNEQFF.

This clonotype showed up many times. The V call is TRBV6-5, the J call TRBJ2-2; tentatively, D is TRBD2 (6 bases). Germline assignment: CDR1 MNHEY and CDR2 SVGAGI. The germline V and J ends were trimmed by 2 bases and 6 bases, with 13 bases remaining between them. This CDR3 has 15 residues. CDR3 in amino acids: CASSYRAGLAGELFF. The CDR3 DNA follows: TGTGCCAGCAGTTACAGGGCGGGGTTGGCCGGGGAGCTGTTTTTT.

This clonotype was detected many times. The DNA for the CDR3 is TGCGCCAGCAGCTTGGCAGGGGAAGCGAGCTACAATGAGCAGTTCTTC. This encodes CASSLAGEASYNEQFF. The chain recombines TRBV5-1 with TRBJ2-1; a weak D match, TRBD1 (6 bases). The CDR3 covers 16 residues. V was pared by 0 bases and J by 3 bases, with 13 bases between. Germline V CDR1 and CDR2: SGHRS, YFSETQ.

This clonotype was detected ten times or more. The chain employs TRBV20-1 and TRBJ1-5; weak D call: TRBD1 (5 bases). CDR1 is DFQATT and CDR2 is SNEGSKA in the germline V gene (reference sequence). The CDR3 spans 13 residues. V lost 0 bases to trimming and J lost 6 bases, with 9 bases between them. This CDR3 is CSAREGLAQPQHF. The CDR3, as DNA: TGCAGTGCTAGAGAGGGGCTAGCTCAGCCCCAGCATTTT.

In this sample, this clonotype turned up many times. V is TRBV29-1 and J is TRBJ2-7; 10 positions agree with TRBD1. CDR3 length: 14 residues. Germline V CDR1 and CDR2: SQVTM, ANQGSEA. With V trimmed by 4 bases and J by 3 bases, 6 bases remained unmatched. CDR3: CSVGIRDRGYEQYF. CDR3 DNA: TGCAGCGTTGGGATTCGGGACAGGGGCTACGAGCAGTACTTC.

The sample holds many counts of this clonotype. This chain joins TRBV5-1 and TRBJ2-2; either TRBD1 or TRBD2 may supply D (5 bases each). The germline gives CDR1 SGHRS, CDR2 YFSETQ. Trimming stripped 3 bases from V and 9 bases from J, with 15 bases between. The CDR3 consists of 14 residues. The DNA of the CDR3 is TGCGCCAGCAGCTACACCGGGACCCTAAGGGAGCTGTTTTTT. Residues: CASSYTGTLRELFF.

This clonotype was detected many times. Written as DNA, the CDR3 is TGTGCCAGCAGTTGGGCTAGCACAGATACGCAGTATTTT. It codes for CASSWASTDTQYF. The chain joins TRBV27 to TRBJ2-3; unclear D gene. This CDR3 comprises 13 residues. V was pared by 4 bases and J by 0 bases, with 5 bases between. Germline V gene lookup returns CDR1 MNHEY and CDR2 SMNVEV (reference sequence).

The chain couples TRBV4-1 to TRBJ2-2; D is possibly TRBD1 or TRBD2 (5 bases each). V was clipped by 1 base and J by 6 bases, with 9 bases between them. There are 14 residues in the CDR3. The V gene's germline CDR1 is MGHRA and CDR2 YSYEKL. The CDR3 loop reads CASSQGGGSGELFF. As DNA, the CDR3 is TGCGCCAGCAGCCAAGGTGGGGGTTCCGGGGAGCTGTTTTTT.

There are many counts of this clonotype. V is TRBV5-1 and J is TRBJ2-7; tentative D call: TRBD1 (6 bases). The CDR3 runs 13 residues. Trimming removed 3 bases from V and 3 bases from J, with 10 bases in between. The germline gives CDR1 SGHRS, CDR2 YFSETQ. CDR3 sequence (DNA): TGCGCCAGCAGCTCGACAGGAGGCTACGAGCAGTACTTC. Translation gives CASSSTGGYEQYF.